Following are 18 T cell receptor delta chains from one sample sequenced in a study of γδ T cells in repeated Plasmodium falciparum infection. Vgamma9/Vdelta2+ and Vdelta2-negative gammadelta T cells were flow-sorted from PBMC for bulk sequencing. TCRdb applied CATT to the multiplex PCR reads for clone calling. Of 85,000 to 90,000 delta-chain clones listed, about 1.5% are singletons. Specimen: gamma-delta T cells from blood. The origin of the receptors is a pool of human donors (malaria-infected and uninfected, not separated).

This clone was counted a few times. This is likely an artifact of a read error, given a far larger clone one base away. The same CDR3 also results from other DNA sequences found in this sample. The gene calls are TRDV2 and TRDJ1; D perhaps matches TRDD3 (5 bases). TCRdb records no J gene; here it was assigned by comparing the DNA to germline. This CDR3 spans 20 amino acids. Trimming took 0 bases from V and 0 from J, leaving 25 bases between them. Germline CDR1 reads GEAIGNYY; CDR2 reads EKD. The CDR3 DNA reads as TGTGCCTGTGACACCATACGGGTTATGGGAGATGCAATTTACACCGATAAACTCATCTTT. Protein sequence: CACDTIRVMGDAIYTDKLIF.

On this clone: This clone may be a read error of a much larger clone one base away. The chain recombines TRDV1 with TRDJ1; D possibly corresponds to TRDD3 (5 bases). Trimming stripped 3 bases from V and 1 base from J, with 12 bases between. Germline CDR1 is TSWWSYY and CDR2 is QGS. The CDR3 has 15 residues. In DNA, the CDR3 is TGTGCTCTTGGGGACCGGGGGTACCCCACCGATAAACTCATCTTT. This codes for CALGDRGYPTDKLIF.

This clone was recorded a few times. TCRdb's listed protein matches a much larger clone and diverges from this DNA's translation at residue 7, likely through a read error; the protein shown comes from the DNA. CDR3 region: CAFYIMWPPYTDKLIF. In DNA, the CDR3 is TGTGCCTTTTACATAATGTGGCCTCCGTACACCGATAAACTCATCTTT. J is TRDJ1 and V is TRDV3; D unclear. Per germline, CDR1 TVYSNPD and CDR2 GDNSRS (reference sequence). The CDR3 length is 16 residues. Trimming took 2 bases from V and 0 from J, leaving 19 bases between them.

The chain carries TRDV1 and TRDJ1; possibly TRDD2 for D (8 bases). As TCRdb names no J gene, one was assigned here on the basis of a DNA match to germline. There are 23 residues in the CDR3. Per germline, CDR1 TSWWSYY and CDR2 QGS. Between the trimmed V and J ends, which lost 0 bases and 4 bases, there was a span of 36 bases. In nucleotides, the CDR3 is TGTGCTCTTGGGGAACTTCCCCTACTCTTCCTACCAAAAGTACTGGGGCCCCTCGATAAACTCATCTTT. This translates into CALGELPLLFLPKVLGPLDKLIF.

Concerning this clone itself: TCRdb's protein for this DNA is that of a much larger clone and differs from the translation at residue 9, likely a read error; the protein shown is the DNA translation. The CDR3: CACDRWGEADKLIF. CDR3 DNA: TGTGCCTGTGACCGCTGGGGGGAAGCCGATAAACTCATCTTT. The chain carries TRDV2 and TRDJ1; the match to TRDD3 covers 7 bases. Matching the DNA to germline supplied the J gene, which TCRdb does not give. Losses at the gene ends were 3 bases for V and 3 bases for J; bases not matched to a gene: 6. Per the germline V gene, CDR1 is GEAIGNYY and CDR2 is EKD. This CDR3 has 14 residues.

Concerning this clone: The protein recorded in TCRdb matches a much larger clone and deviates from this DNA's translation at residue 15, suggesting a read error; the protein here is obtained by translating the DNA. CDR3 region: CALGACLGDTEALTEQLFF. The CDR3 nucleotides read TGTGCTCTTGGGGCATGCCTGGGGGATACAGAAGCTTTGACAGAACAACTCTTCTTT. The chain couples TRDV1 to TRDJ2; 11 bases fit TRDD3. The CDR3 contains 19 residues. CDR1 TSWWSYY and CDR2 QGS come from the germline V gene.

This clone was seen a few times. The protein TCRdb gives is from a much larger clone and does not agree with this DNA's translation at residue 13, likely a read error; the protein shown here comes from the DNA. The rearrangement links TRDV1 to TRDJ1, with TRDD3 matching 12 bases. J lost 0 bases, V lost 0 bases, and 8 bases had no gene match. CDR1 is TSWWSYY and CDR2 is QGS in the germline V gene. The CDR3 sequence is 19 residues long. The CDR3, as DNA: TGTGCTCTTGGGGAACTATCTGGGGGATACGCGTGGTACACCGATAAACTCATCTTT. This translates into CALGELSGGYAWYTDKLIF.

A word on this clone: The protein TCRdb gives is from a much larger clone and does not agree with this DNA's translation at residue 8, likely a read error; the protein shown here comes from the DNA. This chain joins TRDV1 and TRDJ1, with a possible D match to TRDD3 (6 bases). TCRdb offers no J gene call, so here the DNA was matched to germline to obtain one. Germline V gene lookup returns CDR1 TSWWSYY and CDR2 QGS. V was cut by 5 bases and J by 2 bases, with 33 bases left in between. CDR3 length equals 21 residues. CDR3 sequence: CALGPPWRRWGGAGETDKLIF. Here the CDR3 DNA reads TGTGCTCTTGGGCCACCCTGGAGACGATGGGGGGGCGCGGGGGAAACCGATAAACTCATCTTT.

On this clone itself: TCRdb attributes to this sequence the protein of a much larger clone, which differs from the DNA translation at residue 3; a read error is likely, and the protein displayed is translated from the DNA. This sequence joins TRDV3 and TRDJ1; 7 nucleotides line up with TRDD3. Since TCRdb gives no J gene, matching the DNA to germline was used here to assign it. The CDR3 is 12 amino acids. V was clipped by 5 bases and J by 5 bases; unmatched bases: 8. The germline V gene has CDR1 TVYSNPD and CDR2 GDNSRS (reference sequence). Here the CDR3 reads CALGGPGDKLIF. In nucleotides, the CDR3 is TGTGCCCTTGGGGGACCCGGGGATAAACTCATCTTT.

This clone appeared many times. The chain links TRDV2 to TRDJ1; D is unresolved. The CDR3 is 14 amino acids. Trimming left V 3 bases short and J 1 base short, with 11 bases between. Germline lookup yields CDR1 GEAIGNYY and CDR2 EKD. The CDR3 nucleotides read TGTGCCTGTGACGCGGTTTGGGCCACCGATAAACTCATCTTT. Residues: CACDAVWATDKLIF.

Regarding this clone: TCRdb records a much larger clone's protein for this DNA, with a difference at residue 3 that likely arises from a read error; the protein given is the translation of the DNA. The V call is TRDV2, the J call TRDJ1; the match to TRDD3 covers 10 bases. The CDR3 runs to 20 residues. CDR1 is GEAIGNYY, CDR2 EKD, per germline. The chain's CDR3 is CARDTDLPNSTGGYTDKLIF. The DNA for the CDR3 is TGTGCCCGTGACACCGATTTACCCAACTCTACTGGGGGATACACCGATAAACTCATCTTT.

With regard to this clone: The protein TCRdb gives is from a much larger clone and does not agree with this DNA's translation at residue 6, likely a read error; the protein shown here comes from the DNA. The CDR3 nucleotides are TGTGCCTGTGACCCACCTTCGGGTGGTGGGGGACGCACCGATAAACTCATCTTT. It translates to CACDPPSGGGGRTDKLIF. J is TRDJ1 and V is TRDV2; the match to TRDD3 covers 7 bases. The J gene, absent from TCRdb, was called here by matching the DNA to germline. Trimming cost V 3 bases and J 1 base; bases outside gene matches: 16. The V gene's germline CDR1 is GEAIGNYY and CDR2 EKD. CDR3 length equals 18 residues.

By its share, this clone is medium-sized. This sample also contains other DNA sequences that code for the same CDR3. This rearrangement joins TRDV2 to TRDJ1; TRDD3 matches at 7 bases. Germline CDR1 is GEAIGNYY and CDR2 is EKD. The CDR3 runs 18 residues. V dropped 3 bases and J dropped 0; count of bases not matched to a gene: 15. This CDR3 is CACDSLGDVTLYTDKLIF. The CDR3 DNA follows: TGTGCCTGTGACTCTTTGGGGGACGTAACTCTGTACACCGATAAACTCATCTTT.

This clone occurred many times. This rearrangement joins TRDV3 to TRDJ1; a weak D match, TRDD3 (6 bases). The CDR3 length is 17 residues. Trimming stripped 3 bases from V and 1 base from J, with 24 bases between. The germline V gene encodes CDR1 TVYSNPD and CDR2 GDNSRS (reference sequence). The DNA for the CDR3 is TGTGCCTTCCTCGGTTACAGCTGGGGACCCCTCACCGATAAACTCATCTTT. Amino acid sequence: CAFLGYSWGPLTDKLIF.

Regarding this clone: TCRdb pairs this DNA with a much larger clone's protein that differs at residue 11, likely a read error; the protein shown was translated from the DNA. The gene calls are TRDV2 and TRDJ1, with D hard to call. The J gene, absent from TCRdb, was called here by matching the DNA to germline. V gave up 5 bases and J gave up 7 bases, with 22 bases separating them. Per the germline V gene, CDR1 is GEAIGNYY and CDR2 is EKD. The CDR3 totals 15 residues. The CDR3 nucleotides are TGTGCCTGTGTTCGCACAGAGTCGTACGGGACTAAACTCATCTTT. Translating gives CACVRTESYGTKLIF.

Details on this clone: A far larger clone is a single base away, which makes a read error likely. This specimen includes other DNA sequences encoding the same CDR3. The rearrangement links TRDV1 to TRDJ2; 7 bases map to TRDD3. The J gene, absent from TCRdb, was called here by matching the DNA to germline. Germline-derived CDR1 and CDR2 are TSWWSYY and QGS. This CDR3 has 26 residues. The trim removed 3 bases at V and 3 bases at J, leaving 37 bases unmatched. DNA of the CDR3: TGTGCTCTTGGGGAGTATCCCCCGGGAATGATACCACCCTGGGGATATCGGAAGATTGTGACAGCACAACTCTTCTTT. It codes for CALGEYPPGMIPPWGYRKIVTAQLFF.

This clone was recorded a few times. Only one base separates this from a far larger clonotype, so it likely reflects a read error. The sample carries other DNA sequences with the same CDR3. The V gene is TRDV1, the J gene TRDJ1, with D perhaps matching TRDD3 (6 bases). Because TCRdb records no J gene, it was assigned here through a match of the DNA to germline. The CDR3 spans 19 residues. With 1 base removed from V and 2 bases from J, the gap between germline ends came to 23 bases. Germline lookup yields CDR1 TSWWSYY and CDR2 QGS. The CDR3 DNA follows: TGTGCTCTTGGGGAACCGATTTTGAGGGGGACTTCCGGAACCGATAAACTCATCTTT. Protein sequence: CALGEPILRGTSGTDKLIF.

About this clone itself: TCRdb attributes to this sequence the protein of a much larger clone, which differs from the DNA translation at residue 16; a read error is likely, and the protein displayed is translated from the DNA. The chain links TRDV1 to TRDJ1; 8 nucleotides align to TRDD3. The CDR3 extends over 18 amino acids. Looked up from germline, CDR1 is TSWWSYY and CDR2 is QGS. CDR3: CALGDRDGRGIIGYKHIF. The CDR3 nucleotides are TGTGCTCTTGGGGACAGGGACGGAAGGGGGATAATCGGGTATAAACACATCTTT.